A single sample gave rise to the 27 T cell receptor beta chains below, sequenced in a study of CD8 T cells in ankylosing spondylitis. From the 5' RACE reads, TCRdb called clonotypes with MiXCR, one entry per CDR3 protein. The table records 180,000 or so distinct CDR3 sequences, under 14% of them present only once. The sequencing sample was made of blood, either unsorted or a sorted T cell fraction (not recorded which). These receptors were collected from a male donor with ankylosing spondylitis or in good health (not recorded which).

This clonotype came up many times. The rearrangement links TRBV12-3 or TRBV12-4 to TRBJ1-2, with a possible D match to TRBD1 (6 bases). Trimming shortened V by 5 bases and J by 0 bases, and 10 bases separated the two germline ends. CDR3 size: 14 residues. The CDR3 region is CASSPTGSNYGYTF. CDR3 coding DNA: TGTGCCAGCAGTCCCACAGGGTCTAACTATGGCTACACCTTC.

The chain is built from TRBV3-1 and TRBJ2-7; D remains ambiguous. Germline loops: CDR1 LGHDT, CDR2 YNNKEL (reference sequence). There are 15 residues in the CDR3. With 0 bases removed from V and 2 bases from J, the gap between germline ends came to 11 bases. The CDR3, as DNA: TGTGCCAGCAGCCAAGACATAGGTTACCCCTACGAGCAGTACTTC. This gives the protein CASSQDIGYPYEQYF.

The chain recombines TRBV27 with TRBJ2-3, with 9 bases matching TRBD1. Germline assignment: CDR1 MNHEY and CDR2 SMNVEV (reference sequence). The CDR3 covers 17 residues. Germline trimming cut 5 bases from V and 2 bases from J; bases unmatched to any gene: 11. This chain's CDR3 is CASSPFLRDRVTDTQYF. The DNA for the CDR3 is TGTGCCAGCAGTCCATTCCTAAGGGACAGGGTCACAGATACGCAGTATTTT.

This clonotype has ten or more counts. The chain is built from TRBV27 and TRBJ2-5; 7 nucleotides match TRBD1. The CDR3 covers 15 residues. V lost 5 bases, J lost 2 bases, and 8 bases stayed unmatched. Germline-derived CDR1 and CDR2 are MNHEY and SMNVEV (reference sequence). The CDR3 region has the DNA TGTGCCAGCAGTCCCACCCCGGACAGGCAAGAGACCCAGTACTTC. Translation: CASSPTPDRQETQYF.

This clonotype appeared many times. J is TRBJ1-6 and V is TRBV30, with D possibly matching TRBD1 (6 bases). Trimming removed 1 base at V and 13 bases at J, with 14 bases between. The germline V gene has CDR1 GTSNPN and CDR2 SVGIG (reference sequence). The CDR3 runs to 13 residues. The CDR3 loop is CAWSGDRRTPLHF. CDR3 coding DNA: TGTGCCTGGAGTGGAGACAGGAGAACTCCCCTCCACTTT. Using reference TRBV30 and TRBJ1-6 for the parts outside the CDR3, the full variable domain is SQTIHQWPATLVQPVGSPLSLECTVEGTSNPNLYWYRQAAGRGLQLLFYSVGIGQISSEVPQNLSASRPQDRQFILSSKKLLLSDSGFYLCAWSGDRRTPLHFGNGTRLTVT.

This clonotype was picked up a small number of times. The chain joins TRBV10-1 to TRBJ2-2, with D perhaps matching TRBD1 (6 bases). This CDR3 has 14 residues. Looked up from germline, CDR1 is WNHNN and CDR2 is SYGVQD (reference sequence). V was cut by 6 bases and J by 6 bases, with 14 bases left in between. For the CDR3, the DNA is TGCGCCAGCAGACAGGGCGTTAGTTCCGGGGAGCTGTTTTTT. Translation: CASRQGVSSGELFF.

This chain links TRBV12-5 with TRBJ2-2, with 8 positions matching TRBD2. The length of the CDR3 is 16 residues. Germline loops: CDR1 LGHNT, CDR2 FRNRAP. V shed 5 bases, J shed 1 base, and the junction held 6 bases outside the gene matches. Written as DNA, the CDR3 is TGTGCTAGTGGTCCTGTAGCGGGACTGAACACCGGGGAGCTGTTTTTT. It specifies CASGPVAGLNTGELFF.

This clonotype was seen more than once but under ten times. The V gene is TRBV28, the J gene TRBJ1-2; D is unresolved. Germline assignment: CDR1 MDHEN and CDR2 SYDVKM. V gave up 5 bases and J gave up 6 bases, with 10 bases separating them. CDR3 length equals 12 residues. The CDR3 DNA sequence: TGTGCCAGCAGTGCCCCGGAGAATGGCTACACCTTC. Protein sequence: CASSAPENGYTF.

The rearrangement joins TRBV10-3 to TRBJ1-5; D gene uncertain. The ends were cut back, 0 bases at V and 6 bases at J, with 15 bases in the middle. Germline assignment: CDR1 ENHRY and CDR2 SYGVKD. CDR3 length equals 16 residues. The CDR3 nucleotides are TGTGCCATCAGTGAGTCGAAAGGGTTGGGAAGTCAGCCCCAGCATTTT. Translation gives CAISESKGLGSQPQHF.

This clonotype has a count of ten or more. CDR3 sequence: CASSPDGYSPLHF. For the CDR3, the DNA is TGTGCCAGCAGCCCGGACGGATATTCACCCCTCCACTTT. V is TRBV3-1 and J is TRBJ1-6, with unresolved D. This CDR3 region has 13 residues. The germline CDR1 and CDR2 sequences are LGHDT and YNNKEL (reference sequence). Between the trimmed V and J ends, which lost 4 bases and 8 bases, there was a span of 9 bases.

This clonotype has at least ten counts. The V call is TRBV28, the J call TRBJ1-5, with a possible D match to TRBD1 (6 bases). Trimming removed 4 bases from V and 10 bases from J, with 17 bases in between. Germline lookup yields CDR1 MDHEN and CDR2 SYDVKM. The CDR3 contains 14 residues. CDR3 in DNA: TGTGCCAGCAGTTCCAGCAGGGGCCGAAGTCCCCAGCATTTT. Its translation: CASSSSRGRSPQHF.

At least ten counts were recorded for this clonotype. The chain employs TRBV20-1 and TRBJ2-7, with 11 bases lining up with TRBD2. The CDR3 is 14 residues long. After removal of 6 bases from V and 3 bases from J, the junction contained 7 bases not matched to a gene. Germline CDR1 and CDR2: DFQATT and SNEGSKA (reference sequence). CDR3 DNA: TGCAGTGCCGCCGGGACTAGCGGTTACTACGAGCAGTACTTC. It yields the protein CSAAGTSGYYEQYF.

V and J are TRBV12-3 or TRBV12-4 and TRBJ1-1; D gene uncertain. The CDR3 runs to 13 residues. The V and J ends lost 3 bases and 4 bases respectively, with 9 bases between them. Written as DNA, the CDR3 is TGTGCCAGCAGTTTCGAGGCAGTCACTGAAGCTTTCTTT. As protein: CASSFEAVTEAFF.

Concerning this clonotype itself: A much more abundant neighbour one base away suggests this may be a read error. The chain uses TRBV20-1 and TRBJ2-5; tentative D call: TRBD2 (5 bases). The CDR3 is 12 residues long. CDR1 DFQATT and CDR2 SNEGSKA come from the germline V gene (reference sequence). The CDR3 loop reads CSADGLGEAQYF. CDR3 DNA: TGCAGTGCAGATGGGTTGGGAGAGGCCCAGTACTTC.

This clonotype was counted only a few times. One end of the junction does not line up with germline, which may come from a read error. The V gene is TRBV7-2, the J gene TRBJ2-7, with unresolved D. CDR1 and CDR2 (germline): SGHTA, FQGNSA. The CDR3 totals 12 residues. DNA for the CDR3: TGTGCCAGCAGCTTAGTAGGTGACCGTCCAAGGTTC. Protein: CASSLVGDRPRF.

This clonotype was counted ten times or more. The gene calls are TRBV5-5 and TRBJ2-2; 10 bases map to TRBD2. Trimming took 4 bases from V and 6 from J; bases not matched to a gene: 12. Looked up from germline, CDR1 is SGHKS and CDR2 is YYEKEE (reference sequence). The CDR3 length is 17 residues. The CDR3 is CASSIRIAGGGPGELFF. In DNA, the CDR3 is TGTGCCAGCAGCATAAGAATAGCGGGAGGAGGACCCGGGGAGCTGTTTTTT.

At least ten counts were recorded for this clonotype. The CDR3 nucleotides are TGCAGTGCTAGAGTCCCGCTTGGCGGGGAGCTGTTTTTT. This sequence encodes CSARVPLGGELFF. The chain joins TRBV20-1 to TRBJ2-2; no clear D gene. The CDR3 contains 13 residues. The V gene's germline CDR1 is DFQATT and CDR2 SNEGSKA (reference sequence). Trimming stripped 1 base from V and 7 bases from J, with 10 bases between.

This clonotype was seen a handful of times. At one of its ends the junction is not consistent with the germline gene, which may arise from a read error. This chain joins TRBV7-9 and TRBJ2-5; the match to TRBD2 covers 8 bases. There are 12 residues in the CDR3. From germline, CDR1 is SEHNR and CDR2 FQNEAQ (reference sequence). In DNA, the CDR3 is TGTGCCAGCAGCCCCACCGGGAGGGGGATGGACTTC. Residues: CASSPTGRGMDF.

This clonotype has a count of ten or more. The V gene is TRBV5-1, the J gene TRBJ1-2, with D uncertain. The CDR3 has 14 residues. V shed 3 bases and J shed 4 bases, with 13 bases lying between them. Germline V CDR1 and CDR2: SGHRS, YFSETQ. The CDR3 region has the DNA TGCGCCAGCAGCTATCGACACGGCCCCTATGGCTACACCTTC. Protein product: CASSYRHGPYGYTF.

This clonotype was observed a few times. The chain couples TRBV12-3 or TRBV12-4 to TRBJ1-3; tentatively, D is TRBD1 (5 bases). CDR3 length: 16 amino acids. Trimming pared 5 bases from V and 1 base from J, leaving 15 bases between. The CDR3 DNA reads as TGTGCCAGCAGTCCAGGGAAAGCAATGTCTGGAAACACCATATATTTT. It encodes CASSPGKAMSGNTIYF.

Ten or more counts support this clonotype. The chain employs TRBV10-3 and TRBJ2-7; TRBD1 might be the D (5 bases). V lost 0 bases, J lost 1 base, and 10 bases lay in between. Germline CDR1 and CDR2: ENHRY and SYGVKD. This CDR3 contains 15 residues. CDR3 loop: CAISESTDRSYEQYF. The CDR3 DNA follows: TGTGCCATCAGTGAGTCGACTGACAGATCCTACGAGCAGTACTTC.

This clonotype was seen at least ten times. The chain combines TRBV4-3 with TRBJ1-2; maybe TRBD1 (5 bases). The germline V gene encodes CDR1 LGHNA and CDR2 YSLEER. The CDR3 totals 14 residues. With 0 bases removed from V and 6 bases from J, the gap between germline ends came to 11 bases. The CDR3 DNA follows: TGCGCCAGCAGCCAAGATAGTTGGGGGGATGGCTACACCTTC. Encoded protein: CASSQDSWGDGYTF.

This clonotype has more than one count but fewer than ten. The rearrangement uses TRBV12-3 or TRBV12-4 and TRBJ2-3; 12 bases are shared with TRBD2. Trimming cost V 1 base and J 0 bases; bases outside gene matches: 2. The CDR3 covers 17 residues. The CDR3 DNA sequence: TGTGCCAGCAGTTTAGGGACTAGCGGGACTAGCACAGATACGCAGTATTTT. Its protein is CASSLGTSGTSTDTQYF.

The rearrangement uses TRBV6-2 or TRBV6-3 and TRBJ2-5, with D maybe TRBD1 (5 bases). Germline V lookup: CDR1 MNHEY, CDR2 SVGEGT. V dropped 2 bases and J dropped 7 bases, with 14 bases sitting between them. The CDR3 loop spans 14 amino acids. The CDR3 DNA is TGTGCCAGCAGTTACGAAGGCAGGGCGAGGACCCAGTACTTC. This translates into CASSYEGRARTQYF.

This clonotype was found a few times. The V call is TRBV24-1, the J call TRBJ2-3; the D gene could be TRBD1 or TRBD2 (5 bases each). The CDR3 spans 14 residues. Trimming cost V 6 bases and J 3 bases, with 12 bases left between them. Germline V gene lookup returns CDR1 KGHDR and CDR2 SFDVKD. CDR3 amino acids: CATSRGVRTDTQYF. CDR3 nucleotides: TGTGCCACCAGTAGAGGGGTGCGGACAGATACGCAGTATTTT.

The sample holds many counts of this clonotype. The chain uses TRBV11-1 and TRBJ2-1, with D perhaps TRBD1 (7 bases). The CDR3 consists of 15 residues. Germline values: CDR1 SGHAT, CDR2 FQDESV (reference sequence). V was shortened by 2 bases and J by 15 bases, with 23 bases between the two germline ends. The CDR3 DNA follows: TGTGCCAGCAGCTTACTCGCGATGGAGGGGGCTCTTCCGTTCTTC. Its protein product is CASSLLAMEGALPFF.

CDR3 nucleotide sequence: TGTGCCAGCGGGGCGAGGATGCGGAGGAGCTCTGGAAACACCATATATTTT. Translating gives CASGARMRRSSGNTIYF. The chain uses TRBV12-3 or TRBV12-4 and TRBJ1-3; maybe TRBD1 (5 bases). Between the trimmed V and J ends, which lost 8 bases and 0 bases, there was a span of 20 bases. The CDR3 loop spans 17 amino acids.